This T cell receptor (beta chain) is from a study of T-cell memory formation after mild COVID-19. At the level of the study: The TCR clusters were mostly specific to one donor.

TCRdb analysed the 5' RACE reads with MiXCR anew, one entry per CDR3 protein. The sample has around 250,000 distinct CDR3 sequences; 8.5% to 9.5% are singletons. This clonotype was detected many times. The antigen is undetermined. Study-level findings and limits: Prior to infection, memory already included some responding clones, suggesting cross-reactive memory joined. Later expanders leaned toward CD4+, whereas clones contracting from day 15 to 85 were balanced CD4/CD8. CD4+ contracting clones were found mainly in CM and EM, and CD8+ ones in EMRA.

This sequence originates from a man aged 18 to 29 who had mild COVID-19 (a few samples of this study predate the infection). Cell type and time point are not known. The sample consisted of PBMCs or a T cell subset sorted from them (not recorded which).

The CDR3 here is CASSLTSAGTYNEQFF. In nucleotides, the CDR3 is TGTGCCAGCAGCTTAACGTCGGCGGGGACCTACAATGAGCAGTTCTTC. The chain couples TRBV7-3 to TRBJ2-1; a weak D match, TRBD2 (6 bases). Germline V lookup: CDR1 SGHTA, CDR2 FQGTGA. The V and J ends lost 0 bases and 2 bases respectively, with 11 bases between them. This CDR3 has 16 residues.